The entry that follows covers one T cell receptor (beta chain) sequence. Antigen: not known. This entry belongs to a study of cytomegalovirus exposure and HLA in healthy donors. Study findings and constraints: A later analysis linked a missense DCLRE1C variant to TCR beta V- and J-gene trimming. Cytomegalovirus-associated TCR beta chains were listed, numbering 164. Accurate prediction of most subjects' HLA-A and HLA-B alleles from TCR beta sequences was reported.

CDR3 length equals 14 residues. V was pared by 2 bases and J by 1 base, with 3 bases of the junction left unmatched. CDR1 and CDR2 from the germline V gene are SGHRS and YFSETQ. A multiplex PCR was run with 60 Vbeta primers and 13 Jbeta primers. Only in-frame clones appear in the TCRdb table, and some are missing; sequencing was by immunoSEQ multiplex PCR. The sample holds some 150,000 clones; 83% are singletons and the top ten take about 1.5%. The chain uses TRBV5-1 and TRBJ2-7; TRBD1 matches at 7 bases. The sequenced sample consisted of PBMCs. The receptor's source is a middle-aged man in good health and CMV-seronegative. The CDR3 reads CASSFGTASYEQYF. In nucleotides, the CDR3 is TGCGCCAGCAGCTTCGGGACAGCGTCCTACGAGCAGTACTTC.